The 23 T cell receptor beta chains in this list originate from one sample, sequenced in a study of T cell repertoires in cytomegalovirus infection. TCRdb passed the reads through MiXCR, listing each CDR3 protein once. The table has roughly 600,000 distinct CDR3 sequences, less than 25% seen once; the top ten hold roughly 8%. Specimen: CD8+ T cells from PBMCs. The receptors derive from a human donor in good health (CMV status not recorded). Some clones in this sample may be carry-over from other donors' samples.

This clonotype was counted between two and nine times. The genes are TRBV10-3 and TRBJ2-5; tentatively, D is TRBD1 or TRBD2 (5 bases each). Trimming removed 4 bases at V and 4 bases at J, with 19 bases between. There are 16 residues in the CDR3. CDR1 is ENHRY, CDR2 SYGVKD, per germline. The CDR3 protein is CAISGGSDSVSETQYF. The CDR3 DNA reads TGTGCCATCAGTGGAGGTAGCGACAGCGTATCAGAGACCCAGTACTTC.

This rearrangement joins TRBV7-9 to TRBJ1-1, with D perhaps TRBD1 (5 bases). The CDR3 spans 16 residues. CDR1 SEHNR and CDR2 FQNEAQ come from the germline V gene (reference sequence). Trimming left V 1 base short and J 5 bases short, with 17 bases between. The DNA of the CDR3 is TGTGCCAGCAGCTTAGTCGGCGGGGCCGGAAGAACTGAAGCTTTCTTT. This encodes CASSLVGGAGRTEAFF.

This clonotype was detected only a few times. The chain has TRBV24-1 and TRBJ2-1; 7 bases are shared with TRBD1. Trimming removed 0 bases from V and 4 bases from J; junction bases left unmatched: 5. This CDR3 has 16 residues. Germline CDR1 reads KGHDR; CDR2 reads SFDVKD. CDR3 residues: CATSDLGDSLYNEQFF. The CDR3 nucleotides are TGTGCCACCAGTGATTTGGGGGACAGCTTATACAATGAGCAGTTCTTC.

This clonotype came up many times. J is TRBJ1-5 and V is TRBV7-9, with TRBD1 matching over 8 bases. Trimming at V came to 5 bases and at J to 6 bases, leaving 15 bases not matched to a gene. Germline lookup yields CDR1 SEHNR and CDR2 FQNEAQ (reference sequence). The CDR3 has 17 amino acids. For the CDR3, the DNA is TGTGCCAGCAGCCTGGGGGACAGGCAATGGTCCGGTCAGCCCCAGCATTTT. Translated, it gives CASSLGDRQWSGQPQHF.

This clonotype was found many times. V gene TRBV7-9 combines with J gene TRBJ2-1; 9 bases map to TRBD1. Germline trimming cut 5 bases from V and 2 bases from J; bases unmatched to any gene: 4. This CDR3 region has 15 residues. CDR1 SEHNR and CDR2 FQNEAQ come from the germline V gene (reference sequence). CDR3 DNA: TGTGCCAGCAGCCTCGGGACAGGGCCCTACAATGAGCAGTTCTTC. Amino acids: CASSLGTGPYNEQFF.

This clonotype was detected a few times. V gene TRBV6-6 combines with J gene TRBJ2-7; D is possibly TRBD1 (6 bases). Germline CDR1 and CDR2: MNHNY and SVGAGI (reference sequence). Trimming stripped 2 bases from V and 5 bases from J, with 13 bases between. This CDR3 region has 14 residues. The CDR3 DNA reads TGTGCCAGCAGTTACGGGGGCCAAAGCCACGAGCAGTACGTC. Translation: CASSYGGQSHEQYV.

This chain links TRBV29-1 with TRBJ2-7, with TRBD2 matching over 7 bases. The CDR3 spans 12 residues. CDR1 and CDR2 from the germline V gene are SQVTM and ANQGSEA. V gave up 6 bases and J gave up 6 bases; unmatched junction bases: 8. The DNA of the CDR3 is TGCAGCGTCCTAGCGGAAGGGGCCGAGCAGTACTTC. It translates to CSVLAEGAEQYF.

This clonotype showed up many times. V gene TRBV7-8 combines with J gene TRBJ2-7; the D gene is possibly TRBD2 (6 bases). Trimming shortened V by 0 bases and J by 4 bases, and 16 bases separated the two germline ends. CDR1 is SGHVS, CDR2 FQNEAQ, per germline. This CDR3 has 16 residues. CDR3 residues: CASSLAPWDRGYEQYV. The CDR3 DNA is TGTGCCAGCAGCTTAGCCCCCTGGGATCGGGGGTACGAGCAGTACGTC.

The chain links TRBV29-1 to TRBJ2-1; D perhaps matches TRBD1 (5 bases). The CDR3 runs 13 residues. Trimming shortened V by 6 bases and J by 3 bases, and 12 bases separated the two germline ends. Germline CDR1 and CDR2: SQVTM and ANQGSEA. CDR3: CSVLGASYNEQFF. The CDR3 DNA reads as TGCAGCGTCCTAGGGGCCAGCTACAATGAGCAGTTCTTC.

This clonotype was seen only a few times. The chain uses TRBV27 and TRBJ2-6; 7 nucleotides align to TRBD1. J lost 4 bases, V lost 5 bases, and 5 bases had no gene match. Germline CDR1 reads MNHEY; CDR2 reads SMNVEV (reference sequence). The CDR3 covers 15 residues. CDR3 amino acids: CASSQDRTGANVLTF. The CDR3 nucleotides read TGTGCCAGCAGTCAGGACAGGACCGGGGCCAACGTCCTGACTTTC.

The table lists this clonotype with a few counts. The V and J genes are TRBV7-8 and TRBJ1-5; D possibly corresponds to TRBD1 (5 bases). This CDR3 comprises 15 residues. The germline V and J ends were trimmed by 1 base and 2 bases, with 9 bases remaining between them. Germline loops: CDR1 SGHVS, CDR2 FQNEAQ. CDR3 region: CASSLVRGGNQPQHF. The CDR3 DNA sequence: TGTGCCAGCAGCTTAGTCCGGGGCGGCAATCAGCCCCAGCATTTT.

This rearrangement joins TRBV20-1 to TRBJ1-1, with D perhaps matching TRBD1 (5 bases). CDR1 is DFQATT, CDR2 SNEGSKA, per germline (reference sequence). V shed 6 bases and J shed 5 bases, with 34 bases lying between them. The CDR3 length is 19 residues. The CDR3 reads CSARVPSSPARQTVTEAFF. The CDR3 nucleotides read TGCAGTGCCAGGGTACCTTCTAGTCCCGCACGGCAGACAGTGACTGAAGCTTTCTTT.

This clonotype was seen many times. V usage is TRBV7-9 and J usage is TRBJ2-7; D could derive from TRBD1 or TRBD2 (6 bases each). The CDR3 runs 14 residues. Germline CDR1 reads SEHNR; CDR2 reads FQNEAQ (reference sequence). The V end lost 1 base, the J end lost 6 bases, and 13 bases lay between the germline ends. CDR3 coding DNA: TGTGCCAGCAGCTTAGTTGGGGGGCTGGGCGAGCAGTACTTC. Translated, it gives CASSLVGGLGEQYF. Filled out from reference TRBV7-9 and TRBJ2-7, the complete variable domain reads DTGVSQNPRHKITKRGQNVTFRCDPISEHNRLYWYRQTLGQGPEFLTYFQNEAQLEKSRLLSDRFSAERPKGSFSTLEIQRTEQGDSAMYLCASSLVGGLGEQYFGPGTRLTVT.

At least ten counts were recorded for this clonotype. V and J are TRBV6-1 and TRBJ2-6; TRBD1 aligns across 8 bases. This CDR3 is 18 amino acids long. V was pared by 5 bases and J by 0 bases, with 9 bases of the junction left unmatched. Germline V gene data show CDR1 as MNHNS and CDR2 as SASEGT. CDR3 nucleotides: TGTGCCAGCAGTTTCTGGACAGGGATCAGCTCTGGGGCCAACGTCCTGACTTTC. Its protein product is CASSFWTGISSGANVLTF.

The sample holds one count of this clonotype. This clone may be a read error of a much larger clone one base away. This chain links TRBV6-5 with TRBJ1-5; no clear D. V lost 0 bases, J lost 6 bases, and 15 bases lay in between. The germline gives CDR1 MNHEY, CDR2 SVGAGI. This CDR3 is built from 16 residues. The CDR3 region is CASSYSIPGLIQPQHF. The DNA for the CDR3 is TGTGCCAGCAGTTACTCGATCCCGGGGTTGATTCAGCCCCAGCATTTT.

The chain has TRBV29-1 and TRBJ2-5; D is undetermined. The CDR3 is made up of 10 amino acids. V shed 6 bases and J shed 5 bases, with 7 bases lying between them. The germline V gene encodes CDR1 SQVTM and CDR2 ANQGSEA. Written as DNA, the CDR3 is TGCAGCGTGGGCTGGGAGACCCAGTACTTC. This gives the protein CSVGWETQYF.

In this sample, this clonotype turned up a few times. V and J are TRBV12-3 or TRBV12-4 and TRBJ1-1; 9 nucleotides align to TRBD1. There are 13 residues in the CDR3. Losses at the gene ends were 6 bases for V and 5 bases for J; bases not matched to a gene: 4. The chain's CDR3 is CASRGTGMTEAFF. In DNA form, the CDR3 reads TGTGCCAGCAGGGGGACAGGGATGACTGAAGCTTTCTTT.

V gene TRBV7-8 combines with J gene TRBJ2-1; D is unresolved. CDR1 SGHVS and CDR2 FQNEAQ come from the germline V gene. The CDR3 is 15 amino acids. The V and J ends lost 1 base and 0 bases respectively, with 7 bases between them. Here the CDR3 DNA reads TGTGCCAGCAGCTTAGTCAACGGCTCCTACAATGAGCAGTTCTTC. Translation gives CASSLVNGSYNEQFF.

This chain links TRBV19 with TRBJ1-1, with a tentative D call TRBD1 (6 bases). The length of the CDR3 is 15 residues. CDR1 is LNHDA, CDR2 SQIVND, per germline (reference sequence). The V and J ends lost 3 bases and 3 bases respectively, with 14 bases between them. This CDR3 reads CASSIFGGADTEAFF. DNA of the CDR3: TGTGCCAGTAGTATTTTTGGGGGCGCGGACACTGAAGCTTTCTTT. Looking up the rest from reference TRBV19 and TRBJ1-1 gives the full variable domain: DGGITQSPKYLFRKEGQNVTLSCEQNLNHDAMYWYRQDPGQGLRLIYYSQIVNDFQKGDIAEGYSVSREKKESFPLTVTSAQKNPTAFYLCASSIFGGADTEAFFGQGTRLTVV.

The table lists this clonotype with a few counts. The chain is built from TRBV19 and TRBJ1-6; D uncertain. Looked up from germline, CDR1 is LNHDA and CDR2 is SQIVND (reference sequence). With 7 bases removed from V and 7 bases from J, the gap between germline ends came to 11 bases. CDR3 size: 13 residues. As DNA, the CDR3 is TGTGCCAGTAAACTGGGGTCGAATTCACCCCTCCACTTT. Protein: CASKLGSNSPLHF.

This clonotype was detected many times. CDR3 nucleotide sequence: TGTGCCAGCACAATTTCGCGGACAGGGGAGAATGAGCAGTTCTTC. Protein sequence: CASTISRTGENEQFF. The chain carries TRBV7-8 and TRBJ2-1; 9 bases map to TRBD1. The CDR3 loop spans 15 amino acids. Germline CDR1 reads SGHVS; CDR2 reads FQNEAQ. The trim removed 7 bases at V and 7 bases at J, leaving 11 bases unmatched.

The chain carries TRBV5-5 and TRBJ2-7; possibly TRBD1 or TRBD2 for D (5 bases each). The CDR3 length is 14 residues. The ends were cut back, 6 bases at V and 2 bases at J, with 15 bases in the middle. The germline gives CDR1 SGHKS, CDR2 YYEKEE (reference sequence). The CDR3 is CASTIRDGAYEQYF. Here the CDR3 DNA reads TGTGCCAGCACCATCCGGGACGGGGCCTACGAGCAGTACTTC.

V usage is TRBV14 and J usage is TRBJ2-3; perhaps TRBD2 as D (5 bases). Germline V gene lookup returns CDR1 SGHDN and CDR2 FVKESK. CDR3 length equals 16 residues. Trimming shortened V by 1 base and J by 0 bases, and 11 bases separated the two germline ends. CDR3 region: CASSQAPGSSTDTQYF. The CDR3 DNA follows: TGTGCCAGCAGCCAAGCACCGGGGTCTAGCACAGATACGCAGTATTTT.